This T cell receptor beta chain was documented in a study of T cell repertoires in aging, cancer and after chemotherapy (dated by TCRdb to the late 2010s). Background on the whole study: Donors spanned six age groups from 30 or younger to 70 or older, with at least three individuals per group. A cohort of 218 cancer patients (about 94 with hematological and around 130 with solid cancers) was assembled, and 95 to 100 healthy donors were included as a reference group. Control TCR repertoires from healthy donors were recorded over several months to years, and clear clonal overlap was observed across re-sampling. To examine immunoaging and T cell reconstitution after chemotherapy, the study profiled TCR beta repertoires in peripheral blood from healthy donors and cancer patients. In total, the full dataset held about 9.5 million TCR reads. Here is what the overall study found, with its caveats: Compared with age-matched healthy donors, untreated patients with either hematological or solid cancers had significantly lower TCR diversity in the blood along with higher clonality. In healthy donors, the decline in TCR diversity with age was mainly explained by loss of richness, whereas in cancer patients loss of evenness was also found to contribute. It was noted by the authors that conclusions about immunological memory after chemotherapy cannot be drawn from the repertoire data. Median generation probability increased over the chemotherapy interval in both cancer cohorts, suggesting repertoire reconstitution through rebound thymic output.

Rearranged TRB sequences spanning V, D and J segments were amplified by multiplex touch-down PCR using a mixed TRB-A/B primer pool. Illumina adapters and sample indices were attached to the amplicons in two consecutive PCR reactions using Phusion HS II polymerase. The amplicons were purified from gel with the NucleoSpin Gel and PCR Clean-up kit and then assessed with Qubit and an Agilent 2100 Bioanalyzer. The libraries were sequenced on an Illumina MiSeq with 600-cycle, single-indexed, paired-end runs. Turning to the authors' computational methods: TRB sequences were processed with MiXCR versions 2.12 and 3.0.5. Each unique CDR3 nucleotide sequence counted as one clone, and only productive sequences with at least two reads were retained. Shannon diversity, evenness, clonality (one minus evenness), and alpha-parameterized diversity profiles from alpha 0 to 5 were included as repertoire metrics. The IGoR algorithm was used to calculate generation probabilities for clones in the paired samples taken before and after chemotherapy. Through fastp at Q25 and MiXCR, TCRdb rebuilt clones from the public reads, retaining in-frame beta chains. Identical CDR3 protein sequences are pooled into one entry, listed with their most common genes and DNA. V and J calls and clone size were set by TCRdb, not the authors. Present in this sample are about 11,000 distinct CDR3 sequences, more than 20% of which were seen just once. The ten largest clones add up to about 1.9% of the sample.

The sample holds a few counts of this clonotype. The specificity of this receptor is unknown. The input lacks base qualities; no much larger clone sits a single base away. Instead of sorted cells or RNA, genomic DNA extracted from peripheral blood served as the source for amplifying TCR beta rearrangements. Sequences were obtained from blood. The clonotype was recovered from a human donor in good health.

The CDR3 reads as follows: CASSSLAEADTQYF. The bases are TGCGCCAGCAGCTCGCTAGCGGAAGCAGATACGCAGTATTTT. Rearrangement joined TRBV5-1 to TRBJ2-3; 7 of the junction bases match TRBD2. Here V drops 3 bases and J drops 4 bases, and the junction holds 5 bases not matched to any gene. Reading the germline V gene gives CDR1 SGHRS and CDR2 YFSETQ. The CDR3, cysteine through phenylalanine, is 14 amino acids long. Only CDR3 DNA remains: 42 bases, in frame from the first base.